What follows are 5 T cell receptor beta chains derived from one specimen sequenced in a study of cytomegalovirus exposure and HLA in healthy donors. The PCR contained 60 Vbeta and 13 Jbeta primers. Here immunoSEQ multiplex PCR was the method, and the copy in TCRdb shows in-frame clones only, minus some. The top ten hold 9.5% to 15% of the sample, which has some 150,000 clones, 80% seen once. The sequenced sample was PBMCs. The receptors derive from a man younger than 40 in good health and CMV-seropositive.

This chain joins TRBV7-2 and TRBJ2-7, with TRBD1 matching 7 bases. V shed 1 base, J shed 3 bases, and the junction held 6 bases outside the gene matches. Germline-derived CDR1 and CDR2 are SGHTA and FQGNSA. The CDR3 has 15 residues. CDR3 in amino acids: CASSLDVHRGYEQYF. Here the CDR3 DNA reads TGTGCCAGCAGCTTAGATGTCCACAGGGGCTACGAGCAGTACTTC. Drawing the rest from reference TRBV7-2 and TRBJ2-7, the complete variable domain is GAGVSQSPSNKVTEKGKDVELRCDPISGHTALYWYRQSLGQGLEFLIYFQGNSAPDKSGLPSDRFSAERTGGSVSTLTIQRTQQEDSAVYLCASSLDVHRGYEQYFGPGTRLTVT.

A few counts support this clone. V and J are TRBV15 and TRBJ2-7; 7 nucleotides agree with TRBD1. After removal of 5 bases from V and 5 bases from J, the junction contained 12 bases not matched to a gene. The length of the CDR3 is 15 residues. Germline CDR1 and CDR2: LNHNV and YYDKDF (reference sequence). The CDR3 here is CATSQRTGENDEQYF. The CDR3 DNA sequence: TGTGCCACCAGCCAGCGGACAGGCGAAAACGACGAGCAGTACTTC.

This chain uses TRBV28 with TRBJ1-5; D is unclear. The CDR3 length is 12 residues. V was cut by 8 bases and J by 4 bases, with 9 bases left in between. CDR1 is MDHEN and CDR2 is SYDVKM in the germline V gene. The CDR3 loop is CASRGPNQPQHF. In nucleotides, the CDR3 is TGTGCCAGCCGGGGTCCTAATCAGCCCCAGCATTTT.

The chain has TRBV6-6 and TRBJ2-2, with unresolved D. Trimming stripped 1 base from V and 0 bases from J, with 6 bases between. The V gene's germline CDR1 is MNHNY and CDR2 SVGAGI (reference sequence). This CDR3 has 15 amino acids. The CDR3 here is CASSYFTTNTGELFF. The CDR3, as DNA: TGTGCCAGCAGTTACTTTACAACGAACACCGGGGAGCTGTTTTTT.

This clone appeared a few times. This rearrangement joins TRBV6-5 to TRBJ2-2; TRBD1 might be the D (6 bases). The germline V gene has CDR1 MNHEY and CDR2 SVGAGI. This CDR3 contains 12 residues. This CDR3 reads CVAQGPGGELFF. As DNA, the CDR3 is TGTGTTGCGCAGGGGCCAGGGGGGGAGCTGTTTTTT.